This T cell receptor beta chain derives from a study of memory CD4+ T cells and cytomegalovirus serostatus. Looking at the study overall: Of the healthy Belgian adults, several were CMV seropositive and approximately 24 seronegative.

Single viable CD3+CD4+CD8-CD45RO+ cells were sorted as the memory CD4+ T cells. The sample holds one count of this clone. V was clipped by 5 bases and J by 1 base; unmatched bases: 8. The CDR3 length is 16 residues. CDR1 MDHEN and CDR2 SYDVKM come from the germline V gene. Assay: immunoSEQ multiplex PCR; the TCRdb copy retains only in-frame clones and omits some. Of about 38,000 clones in the sample, around three quarters were seen once. Sequenced: memory CD4+ T cells from blood. The TCR comes from an adult in good health and CMV-seropositive. The V gene is TRBV28, the J gene TRBJ2-1; TRBD2 matches at 7 bases. Here the CDR3 reads CASSRPLAESYNEQFF. The CDR3 bases are TGTGCCAGCAGTCGACCGCTAGCGGAGTCCTACAATGAGCAGTTCTTC. The variable domain in full, with the rest retrieved from reference TRBV28 and TRBJ2-1, is DVKVTQSSRYLVKRTGEKVFLECVQDMDHENMFWYRQDPGLGLRLIYFSYDVKMKEKGDIPEGYSVSREKKERFSLILESASTNQTSMYLCASSRPLAESYNEQFFGPGTRLTVL.